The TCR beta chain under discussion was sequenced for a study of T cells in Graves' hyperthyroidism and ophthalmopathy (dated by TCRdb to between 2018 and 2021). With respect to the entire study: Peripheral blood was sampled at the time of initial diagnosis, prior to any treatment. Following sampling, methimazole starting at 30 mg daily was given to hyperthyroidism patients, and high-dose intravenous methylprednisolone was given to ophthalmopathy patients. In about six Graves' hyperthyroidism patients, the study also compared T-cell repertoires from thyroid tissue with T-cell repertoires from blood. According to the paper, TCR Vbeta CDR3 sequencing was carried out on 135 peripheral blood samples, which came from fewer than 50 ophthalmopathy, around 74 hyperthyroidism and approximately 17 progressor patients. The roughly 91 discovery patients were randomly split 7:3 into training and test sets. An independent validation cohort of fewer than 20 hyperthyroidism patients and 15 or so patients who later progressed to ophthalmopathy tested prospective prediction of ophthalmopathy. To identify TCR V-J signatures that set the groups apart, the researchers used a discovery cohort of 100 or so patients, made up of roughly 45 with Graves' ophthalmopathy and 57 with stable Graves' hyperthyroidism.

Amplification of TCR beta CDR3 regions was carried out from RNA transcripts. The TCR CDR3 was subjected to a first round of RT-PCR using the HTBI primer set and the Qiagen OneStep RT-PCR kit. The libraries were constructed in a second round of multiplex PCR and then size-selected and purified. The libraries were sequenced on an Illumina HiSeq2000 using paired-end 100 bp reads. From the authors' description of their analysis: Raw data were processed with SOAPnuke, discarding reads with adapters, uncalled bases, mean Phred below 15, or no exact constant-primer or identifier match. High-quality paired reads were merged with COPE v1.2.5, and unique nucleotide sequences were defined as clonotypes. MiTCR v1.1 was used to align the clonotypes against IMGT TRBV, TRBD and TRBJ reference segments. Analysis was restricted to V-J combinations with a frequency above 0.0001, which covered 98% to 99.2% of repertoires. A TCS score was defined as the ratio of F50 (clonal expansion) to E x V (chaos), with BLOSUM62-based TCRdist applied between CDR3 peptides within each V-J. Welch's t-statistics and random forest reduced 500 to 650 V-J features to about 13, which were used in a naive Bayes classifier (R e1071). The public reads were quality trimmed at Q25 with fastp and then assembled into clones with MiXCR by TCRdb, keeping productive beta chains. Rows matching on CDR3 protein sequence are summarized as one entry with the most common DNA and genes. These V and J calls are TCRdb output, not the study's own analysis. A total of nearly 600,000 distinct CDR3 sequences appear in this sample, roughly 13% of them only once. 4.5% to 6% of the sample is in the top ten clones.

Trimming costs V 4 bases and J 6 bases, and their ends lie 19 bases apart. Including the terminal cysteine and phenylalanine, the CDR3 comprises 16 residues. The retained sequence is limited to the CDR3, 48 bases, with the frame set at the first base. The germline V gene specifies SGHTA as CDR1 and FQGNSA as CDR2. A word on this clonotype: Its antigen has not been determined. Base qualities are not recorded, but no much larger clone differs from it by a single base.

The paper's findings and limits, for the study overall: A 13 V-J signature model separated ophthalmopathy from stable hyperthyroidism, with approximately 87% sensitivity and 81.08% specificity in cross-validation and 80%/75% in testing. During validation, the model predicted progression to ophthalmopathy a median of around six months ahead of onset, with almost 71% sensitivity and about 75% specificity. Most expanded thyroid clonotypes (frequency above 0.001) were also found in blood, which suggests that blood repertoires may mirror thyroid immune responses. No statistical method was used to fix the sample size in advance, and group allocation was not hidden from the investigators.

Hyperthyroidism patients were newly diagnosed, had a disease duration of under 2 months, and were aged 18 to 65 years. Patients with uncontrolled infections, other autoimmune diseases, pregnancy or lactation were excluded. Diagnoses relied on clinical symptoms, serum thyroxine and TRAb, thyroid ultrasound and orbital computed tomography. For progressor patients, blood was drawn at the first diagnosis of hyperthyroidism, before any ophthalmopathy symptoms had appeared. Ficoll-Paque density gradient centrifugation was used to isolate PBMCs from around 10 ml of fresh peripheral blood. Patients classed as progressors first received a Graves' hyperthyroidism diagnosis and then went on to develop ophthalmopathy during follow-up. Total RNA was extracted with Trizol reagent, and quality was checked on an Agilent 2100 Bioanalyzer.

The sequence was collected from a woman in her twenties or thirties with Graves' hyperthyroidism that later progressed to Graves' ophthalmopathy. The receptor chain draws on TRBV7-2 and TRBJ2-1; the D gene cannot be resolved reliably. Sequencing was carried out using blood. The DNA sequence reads TGTGCCAGCAGCTCAAGACCCCCCCGACAACCCAATGAGCAGTTCTTC. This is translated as CASSSRPPRQPNEQFF.